Following are 24 T cell receptor beta chains from one sample sequenced in a study of blood T cells in healthy people across ages. With a J-beta primer mix and a sample-barcoded 5' primer, a second PCR ran roughly 6 to 11 cycles. TCRdb redid the calling of the 5' RACE reads with MiXCR, one entry per CDR3 protein. The sample contains approximately 1.5 million distinct CDR3 sequences, 35% to 45% of which appear only once. Material for sequencing was blood. The receptors come from a woman aged 18-30 years in good health.

This clonotype was observed a few times. The V gene is TRBV7-3, the J gene TRBJ2-1; weak D call: TRBD2 (6 bases). The CDR3 extends over 16 amino acids. Deletions cut 0 bases from V and 7 bases from J, with 16 bases between. Germline CDR1 and CDR2: SGHTA and FQGTGA. DNA of the CDR3: TGTGCCAGCAGCTTAACAGGGAGAGGGAGGAGAAATGAGCAGTTCTTC. Translated, it gives CASSLTGRGRRNEQFF.

The rearrangement joins TRBV20-1 to TRBJ1-5, with 11 nucleotides matching TRBD1. The V and J ends lost 5 bases and 1 base, in that order; junction bases with no gene match: 4. The CDR3 has 15 amino acids. CDR1 DFQATT and CDR2 SNEGSKA come from the germline V gene (reference sequence). The CDR3 DNA sequence: TGCAGTGCTCGGGACAGGGGGTTGAGCAATCAGCCCCAGCATTTT. Protein: CSARDRGLSNQPQHF.

The chain employs TRBV5-5 and TRBJ2-7, with 10 bases aligning to TRBD1. This CDR3 has 15 residues. Germline loops: CDR1 SGHKS, CDR2 YYEKEE (reference sequence). V shed 4 bases, J shed 6 bases, and the junction held 10 bases outside the gene matches. As DNA, the CDR3 is TGTGCCAGCAGCCGGACCGGGACAGGGGAGGCCGAGCAGTACTTC. It specifies CASSRTGTGEAEQYF.

The CDR3: CASSYGGARATEAFF. The CDR3 nucleotides are TGTGCCAGCAGTTACGGGGGGGCGCGTGCCACTGAAGCTTTCTTT. This chain joins TRBV6-2 or TRBV6-3 and TRBJ1-1; the D gene is possibly TRBD1 (6 bases). The CDR3 runs 15 residues. Trimming removed 2 bases from V and 4 bases from J, with 14 bases in between. The germline CDR1 and CDR2 sequences are MNHEY and SVGEGT.

The chain combines TRBV27 with TRBJ2-1; no clear D. Trimming pared 9 bases from V and 0 bases from J, leaving 9 bases between. From germline, CDR1 is MNHEY and CDR2 SMNVEV (reference sequence). CDR3 length: 13 residues. The CDR3 nucleotides read TGTGCCAGTAAGGACGACTCCTACAATGAGCAGTTCTTC. This translates into CASKDDSYNEQFF.

V gene TRBV5-1 combines with J gene TRBJ2-1; D may correspond to TRBD1 or TRBD2 (5 bases each). Germline CDR1 and CDR2: SGHRS and YFSETQ. Deletions cut 0 bases from V and 9 bases from J, with 19 bases between. The CDR3 loop spans 16 amino acids. CDR3 coding DNA: TGCGCCAGCAGCTTGGGGGGGTCCCCTTACATGGGTGAGCAGTTCTTC. This sequence encodes CASSLGGSPYMGEQFF.

CDR3 amino acids: CASSGGGSLSYNEQFF. CDR3 DNA sequence: TGTGCCAGCAGCGGAGGTGGCTCCCTCTCCTACAATGAGCAGTTCTTC. This chain connects TRBV11-2 to TRBJ2-1; possibly TRBD2 for D (5 bases). CDR3 length: 16 amino acids. Germline V lookup: CDR1 SGHAT, CDR2 FQNNGV. Trimming removed 5 bases from V and 0 bases from J, with 14 bases in between.

This clonotype was detected only a few times. This chain joins TRBV4-3 and TRBJ2-3; perhaps TRBD1 as D (6 bases). V lost 4 bases to trimming and J lost 3 bases, with 20 bases between them. Germline V gives CDR1 LGHNA, CDR2 YSLEER. CDR3 size: 17 residues. The CDR3 reads CASSRIMERGSTDTQYF. The CDR3 DNA follows: TGCGCCAGCAGCCGAATCATGGAGAGGGGGAGTACAGATACGCAGTATTTT.

This rearrangement joins TRBV7-9 to TRBJ2-3; D is possibly TRBD1 (5 bases). Germline loops: CDR1 SEHNR, CDR2 FQNEAQ (reference sequence). The V end lost 5 bases, the J end lost 9 bases, and 21 bases lay between the germline ends. CDR3 length: 15 residues. The CDR3 DNA sequence: TGTGCCAGCAGCGCCAGACAAGGACATGAGGCAACGCAGTATTTT. This translates into CASSARQGHEATQYF.

This clonotype was observed a handful of times. The CDR3 DNA reads as TGCAGCGTTTTCCAGGGCTCCTACGAGCAGTACTTC. Residues: CSVFQGSYEQYF. The genes are TRBV29-1 and TRBJ2-7; weak D call: TRBD1 (5 bases). The CDR3 length is 12 residues. The V gene's germline CDR1 is SQVTM and CDR2 ANQGSEA. Trimming took 5 bases from V and 0 from J, leaving 8 bases between them.

The rearrangement uses TRBV6-6 and TRBJ2-3, with D perhaps TRBD1 (5 bases). V was shortened by 10 bases and J by 0 bases, with 14 bases between the two germline ends. The CDR3 is 14 amino acids. Germline assignment: CDR1 MNHNY and CDR2 SVGAGI (reference sequence). The CDR3: CATQRTLSTDTQYF. The CDR3 region has the DNA TGTGCCACCCAAAGGACACTTAGCACAGATACGCAGTATTTT.

This clonotype showed up just a few times. A much larger clonotype is one base distant, so this may be a read error. The chain joins TRBV25-1 to TRBJ1-6, with unresolved D. V was shortened by 6 bases and J by 1 base, with 7 bases between the two germline ends. The CDR3 has 14 residues. Germline values: CDR1 MGHDK, CDR2 SYGVNS. DNA of the CDR3: TGTGCCAGCAGGGAACGATCCTATAATTCACCCCTCCACTTT. Translating it yields CASRERSYNSPLHF.

This clonotype was counted only a few times. This rearrangement joins TRBV12-3 or TRBV12-4 to TRBJ1-5; 7 nucleotides line up with TRBD1. The CDR3 covers 13 residues. The J segment lost 5 bases and the V segment lost 5 bases, leaving 3 bases of the junction unmatched. The CDR3 region has the DNA TGTGCCAGCAGTGCTGGGACAGATCAGCCCCAGCATTTT. Translation: CASSAGTDQPQHF.

The gene calls are TRBV12-3 or TRBV12-4 and TRBJ1-4; D call uncertain. The CDR3 is made up of 17 amino acids. V lost 0 bases and J 0 bases, leaving 11 bases between the germline ends. CDR3 DNA sequence: TGTGCCAGCAGTTTAGCGGGGTTGGAGGCAACTAATGAAAAACTGTTTTTT. Its protein is CASSLAGLEATNEKLFF.

This clonotype was detected only a few times. The chain carries TRBV4-3 and TRBJ2-7, with 8 bases aligning to TRBD1. The trim removed 4 bases at V and 2 bases at J, leaving 7 bases unmatched. CDR1 and CDR2 (germline): LGHNA, YSLEER. This CDR3 spans 15 amino acids. This chain's CDR3 is CASSRAGTGPYEQYF. The DNA of the CDR3 is TGCGCCAGCAGCCGCGCCGGGACAGGACCCTACGAGCAGTACTTC.

The CDR3 loop reads CASSPLGVSGNTIYF. The CDR3 DNA follows: TGCGCCAGCAGCCCGTTAGGGGTCTCTGGAAACACCATATATTTT. The chain combines TRBV5-1 with TRBJ1-3, with D perhaps matching TRBD1 (5 bases). Trimming took off 4 bases at V and 0 bases at J, with 11 bases between the two ends. CDR1 and CDR2 (germline): SGHRS, YFSETQ. This CDR3 is 15 amino acids long.

V usage is TRBV21-1 and J usage is TRBJ1-1; the table gives TRBD1 as D, unverified against the DNA. TRBV21-1 constitutes a pseudogene. CDR3 length: 14 amino acids. The CDR3 DNA reads as TGTGCCAGCATAAAGACAGGGACGAACACTGAAGCTTTCTTT. This translates into CASIKTGTNTEAFF.

The rearrangement links TRBV4-1 to TRBJ1-3, with D possibly matching TRBD1 (6 bases). The CDR3 extends over 14 amino acids. Per germline, CDR1 MGHRA and CDR2 YSYEKL. The ends were cut back, 5 bases at V and 1 base at J, with 9 bases in the middle. This CDR3 is CASSFGQSGNTIYF. CDR3 nucleotides: TGCGCCAGCAGCTTCGGACAGTCTGGAAACACCATATATTTT.

V usage is TRBV4-1 and J usage is TRBJ1-5; TRBD1 might be the D (5 bases). The V gene lost 1 base and the J gene lost 8 bases, with 9 bases spanning the gap. Germline V gives CDR1 MGHRA, CDR2 YSYEKL. CDR3 size: 13 residues. The CDR3 is CASSQGGLEPQHF. The CDR3 nucleotides read TGCGCCAGCAGCCAAGGGGGACTTGAGCCCCAGCATTTT.

This sequence joins TRBV7-2 and TRBJ2-5; 8 nucleotides match TRBD2. The end of the DNA aligns better with TRBJ2-7, so the J call may be wrong. The germline V gene has CDR1 SGHTA and CDR2 FQGNSA. The CDR3 totals 15 residues. In nucleotides, the CDR3 is TGTGCCAGCAGCTTGACTAGCGTGAGAAACCACGAGCAGTACTTC. Translated, it gives CASSLTSVRNHEQYF.

The chain has TRBV20-1 and TRBJ2-4; the match to TRBD2 covers 7 bases. The DNA matches TRBJ2-5 better at its end, which makes the J call doubtful. The CDR3 has 15 residues. Germline V gene lookup returns CDR1 DFQATT and CDR2 SNEGSKA (reference sequence). The CDR3 region has the DNA TGCAGTGCTAGAGTTCCTGGGAGGGGCAGAGAGACCCAGTACTTC. It yields the protein CSARVPGRGRETQYF.

V and J are TRBV11-2 and TRBJ1-2; 7 bases are shared with TRBD1. The V gene end was trimmed by 2 bases and the J gene end by 5 bases; junction bases not matched to a gene: 8. The CDR3 covers 15 residues. CDR1 and CDR2 (germline): SGHAT, FQNNGV. The CDR3 bases are TGTGCCAGCAGCTTACGGTCGGGACAGAGTTATGGCTACACCTTC. Its translation: CASSLRSGQSYGYTF.

This clonotype was seen only a few times. V and J are TRBV7-3 and TRBJ2-5; tentatively, D is TRBD1 (7 bases). The CDR3 is 14 amino acids. V was cut by 6 bases and J by 4 bases, with 15 bases left in between. In germline, CDR1 is SGHTA, CDR2 FQGTGA. CDR3 sequence (DNA): TGTGCCAGCAGTTACGCAGGGGGGACAGAGACCCAGTACTTC. It encodes CASSYAGGTETQYF.

The chain carries TRBV7-9 and TRBJ2-3; either TRBD1 or TRBD2 may fit D (5 bases each). Per germline, CDR1 SEHNR and CDR2 FQNEAQ (reference sequence). Trimming pared 5 bases from V and 4 bases from J, leaving 10 bases between. This CDR3 spans 13 amino acids. In DNA form, the CDR3 reads TGTGCCAGCAGCCGCCGGGACGCAGATACGCAGTATTTT. The encoded protein is CASSRRDADTQYF.